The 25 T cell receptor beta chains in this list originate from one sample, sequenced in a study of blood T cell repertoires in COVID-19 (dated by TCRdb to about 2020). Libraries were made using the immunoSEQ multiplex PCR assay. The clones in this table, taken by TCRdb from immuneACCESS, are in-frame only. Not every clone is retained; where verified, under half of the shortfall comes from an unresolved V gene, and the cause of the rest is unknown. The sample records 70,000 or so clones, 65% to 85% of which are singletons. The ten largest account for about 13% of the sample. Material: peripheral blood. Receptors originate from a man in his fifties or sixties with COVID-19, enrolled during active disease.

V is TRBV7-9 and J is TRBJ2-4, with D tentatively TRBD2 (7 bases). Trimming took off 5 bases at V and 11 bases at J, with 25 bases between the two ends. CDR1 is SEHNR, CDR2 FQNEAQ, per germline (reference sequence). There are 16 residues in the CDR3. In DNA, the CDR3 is TGTGCCAGCAGCCGTGGTTCGGGGGGCTGGTCGGAGGTTCAGTACTTC. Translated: CASSRGSGGWSEVQYF.

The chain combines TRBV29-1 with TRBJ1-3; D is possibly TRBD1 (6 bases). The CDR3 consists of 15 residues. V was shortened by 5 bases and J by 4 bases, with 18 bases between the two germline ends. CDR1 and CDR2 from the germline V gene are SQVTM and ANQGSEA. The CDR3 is CSVRDTHFPGNTIYF. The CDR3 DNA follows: TGCAGCGTTCGGGACACACACTTCCCAGGAAACACCATATATTTT. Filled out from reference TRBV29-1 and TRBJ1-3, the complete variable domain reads SAVISQKPSRDICQRGTSLTIQCQVDSQVTMMFWYRQQPGQSLTLIATANQGSEATYESGFVIDKFPISRPNLTFSTLTVSNMSPEDSSIYLCSVRDTHFPGNTIYFGEGSWLTVV.

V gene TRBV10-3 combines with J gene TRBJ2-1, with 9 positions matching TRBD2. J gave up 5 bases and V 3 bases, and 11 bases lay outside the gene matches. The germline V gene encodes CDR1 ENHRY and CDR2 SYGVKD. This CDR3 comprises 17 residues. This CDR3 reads CAISDSSREGGDNEQFF. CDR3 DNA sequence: TGTGCCATCAGTGATAGTTCGCGGGAGGGAGGGGACAATGAGCAGTTCTTC.

The CDR3 reads CASSLTRATDTQYF. The CDR3 DNA reads as TGTGCCAGCAGCTTAACGAGGGCCACAGATACGCAGTATTTT. V gene TRBV7-2 combines with J gene TRBJ2-3, with D possibly matching TRBD2 (5 bases). V was trimmed by 2 bases and J by 2 bases, leaving 8 bases between them. The CDR3 has 14 amino acids. The V gene's germline CDR1 is SGHTA and CDR2 FQGNSA.

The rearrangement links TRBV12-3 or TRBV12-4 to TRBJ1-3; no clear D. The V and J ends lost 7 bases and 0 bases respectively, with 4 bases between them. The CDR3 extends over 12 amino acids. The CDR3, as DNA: TGTGCCAGCACGCGCTCTGGAAACACCATATATTTT. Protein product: CASTRSGNTIYF.

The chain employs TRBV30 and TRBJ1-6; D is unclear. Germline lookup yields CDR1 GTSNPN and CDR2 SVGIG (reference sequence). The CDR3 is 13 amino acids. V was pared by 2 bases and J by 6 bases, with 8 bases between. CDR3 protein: CAWSSSVNSPLHF. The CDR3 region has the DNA TGTGCCTGGAGTTCCAGTGTTAATTCACCCCTCCACTTT.

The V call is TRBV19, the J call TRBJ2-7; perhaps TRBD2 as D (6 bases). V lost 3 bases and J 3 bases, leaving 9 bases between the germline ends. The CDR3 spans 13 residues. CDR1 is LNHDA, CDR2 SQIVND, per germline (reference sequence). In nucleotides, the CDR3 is TGTGCCAGTAGTATGGGGGGACGCTACGAGCAGTACTTC. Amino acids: CASSMGGRYEQYF. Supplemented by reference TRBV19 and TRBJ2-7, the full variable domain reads DGGITQSPKYLFRKEGQNVTLSCEQNLNHDAMYWYRQDPGQGLRLIYYSQIVNDFQKGDIAEGYSVSREKKESFPLTVTSAQKNPTAFYLCASSMGGRYEQYFGPGTRLTVT.

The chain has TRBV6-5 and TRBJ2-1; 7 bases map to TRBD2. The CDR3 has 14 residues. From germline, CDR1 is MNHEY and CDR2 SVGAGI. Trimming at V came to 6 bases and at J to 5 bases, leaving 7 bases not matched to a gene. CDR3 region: CASSLGLENNEQFF. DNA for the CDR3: TGTGCCAGCAGCCTCGGACTAGAGAACAATGAGCAGTTCTTC.

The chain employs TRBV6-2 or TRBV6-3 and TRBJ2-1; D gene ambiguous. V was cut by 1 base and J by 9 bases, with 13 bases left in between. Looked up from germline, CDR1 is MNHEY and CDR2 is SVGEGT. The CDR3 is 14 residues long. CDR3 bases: TGTGCCAGCAGTTACTTGGTCGGATCGGGTGAGCAGTTCTTC. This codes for CASSYLVGSGEQFF.

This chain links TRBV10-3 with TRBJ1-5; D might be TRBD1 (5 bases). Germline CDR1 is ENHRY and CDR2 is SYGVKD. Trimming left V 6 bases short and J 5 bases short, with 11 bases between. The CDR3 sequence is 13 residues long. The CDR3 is CAIRGGRDQPQHF. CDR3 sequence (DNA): TGTGCCATCAGGGGGGGTCGAGATCAGCCCCAGCATTTT.

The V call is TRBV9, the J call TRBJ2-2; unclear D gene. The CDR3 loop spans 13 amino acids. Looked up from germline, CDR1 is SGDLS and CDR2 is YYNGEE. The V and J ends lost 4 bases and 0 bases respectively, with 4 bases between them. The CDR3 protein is CASSPANTGELFF. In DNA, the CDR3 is TGTGCCAGCAGCCCAGCGAACACCGGGGAGCTGTTTTTT.

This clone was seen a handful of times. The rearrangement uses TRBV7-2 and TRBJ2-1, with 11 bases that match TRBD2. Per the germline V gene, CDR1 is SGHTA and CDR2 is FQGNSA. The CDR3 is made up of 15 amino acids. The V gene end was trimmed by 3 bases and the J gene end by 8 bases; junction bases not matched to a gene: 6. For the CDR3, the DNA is TGTGCCAGCAGCTTGATAGCGGGAGGGCCCTATGAGCAGTTCTTC. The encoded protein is CASSLIAGGPYEQFF.

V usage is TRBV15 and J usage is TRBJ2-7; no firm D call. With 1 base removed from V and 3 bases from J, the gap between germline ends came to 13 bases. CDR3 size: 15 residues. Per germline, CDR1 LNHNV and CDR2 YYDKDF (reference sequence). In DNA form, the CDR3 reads TGTGCCACCAGCAGAGTTGTAGCCCTAAACTACGAGCAGTACTTC. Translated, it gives CATSRVVALNYEQYF. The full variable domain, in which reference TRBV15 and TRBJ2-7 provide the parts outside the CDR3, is DAMVIQNPRYQVTQFGKPVTLSCSQTLNHNVMYWYQQKSSQAPKLLFHYYDKDFNNEADTPDNFQSRRPNTSFCFLDIRSPGLGDTAMYLCATSRVVALNYEQYFGPGTRLTVT.

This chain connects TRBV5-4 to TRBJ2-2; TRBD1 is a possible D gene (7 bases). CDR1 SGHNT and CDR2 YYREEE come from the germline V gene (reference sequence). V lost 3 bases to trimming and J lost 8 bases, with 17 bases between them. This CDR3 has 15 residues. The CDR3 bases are TGTGCCAGCAGCTCAACGACAGGGAGGTTGGGGGAGCTGTTTTTT. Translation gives CASSSTTGRLGELFF.

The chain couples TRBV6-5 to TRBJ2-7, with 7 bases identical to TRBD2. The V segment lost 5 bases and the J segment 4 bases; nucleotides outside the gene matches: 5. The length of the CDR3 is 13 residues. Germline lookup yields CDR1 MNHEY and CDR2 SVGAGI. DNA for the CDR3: TGTGCCAGCAGTCAGCGGGACTCTTACGAGCAGTACTTC. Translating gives CASSQRDSYEQYF.

CDR3 in amino acids: CSVEDPLVEEFF. CDR3 DNA sequence: TGCAGCGTTGAAGATCCGCTAGTTGAAGAGTTCTTC. The rearrangement joins TRBV29-1 to TRBJ2-1; unclear D gene. The V and J ends lost 0 bases and 14 bases respectively, with 14 bases between them. The V gene's germline CDR1 is SQVTM and CDR2 ANQGSEA. The CDR3 covers 12 residues.

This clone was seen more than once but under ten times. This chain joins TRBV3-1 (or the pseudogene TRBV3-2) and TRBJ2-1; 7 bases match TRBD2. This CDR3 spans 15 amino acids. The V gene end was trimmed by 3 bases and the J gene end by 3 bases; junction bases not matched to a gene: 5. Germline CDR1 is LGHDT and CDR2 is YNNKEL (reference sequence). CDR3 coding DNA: TGTGCCAGCAGCCACAGCGGGGAGGTCTACAATGAGCAGTTCTTC. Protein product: CASSHSGEVYNEQFF.

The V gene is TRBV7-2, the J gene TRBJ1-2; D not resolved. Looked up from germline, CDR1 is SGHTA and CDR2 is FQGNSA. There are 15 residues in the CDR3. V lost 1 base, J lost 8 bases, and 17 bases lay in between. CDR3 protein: CASSLDRQASIGYTF. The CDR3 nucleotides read TGTGCCAGCAGCTTAGATCGGCAGGCCTCTATCGGCTACACCTTC.

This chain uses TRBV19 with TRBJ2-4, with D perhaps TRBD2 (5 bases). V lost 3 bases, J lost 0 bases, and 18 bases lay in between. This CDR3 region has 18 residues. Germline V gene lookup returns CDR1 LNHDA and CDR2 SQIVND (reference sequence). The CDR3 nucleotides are TGTGCCAGTAGTATTTTTCTTTCGAGCGGAGTAGCCAAAAACATTCAGTACTTC. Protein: CASSIFLSSGVAKNIQYF.

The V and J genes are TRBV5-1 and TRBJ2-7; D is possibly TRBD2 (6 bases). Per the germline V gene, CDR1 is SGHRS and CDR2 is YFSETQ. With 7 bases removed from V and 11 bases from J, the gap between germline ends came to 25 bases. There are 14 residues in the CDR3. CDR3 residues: CASGTGGSGERKYF. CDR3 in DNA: TGCGCCAGCGGAACTGGAGGTAGCGGAGAAAGAAAGTACTTC.

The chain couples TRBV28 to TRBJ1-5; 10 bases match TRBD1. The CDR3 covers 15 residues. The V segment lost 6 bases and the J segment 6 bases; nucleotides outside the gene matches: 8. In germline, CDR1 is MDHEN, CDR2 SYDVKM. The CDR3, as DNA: TGTGCCAGCAGCCTCCGGGACAGGGGAGCTCAGCCCCAGCATTTT. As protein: CASSLRDRGAQPQHF.

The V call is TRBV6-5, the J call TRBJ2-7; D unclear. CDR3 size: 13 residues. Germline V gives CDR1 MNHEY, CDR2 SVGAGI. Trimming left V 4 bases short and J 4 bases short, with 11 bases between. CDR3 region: CASSFAQDYEQYF. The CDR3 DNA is TGTGCCAGCAGTTTCGCCCAGGATTACGAGCAGTACTTC.

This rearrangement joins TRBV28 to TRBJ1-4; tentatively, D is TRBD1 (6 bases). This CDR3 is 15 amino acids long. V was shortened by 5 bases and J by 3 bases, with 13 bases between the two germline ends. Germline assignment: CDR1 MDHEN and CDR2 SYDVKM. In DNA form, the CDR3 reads TGTGCCAGCAGTACTCACAGGGTGGCTAATGAAAAACTGTTTTTT. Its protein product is CASSTHRVANEKLFF.

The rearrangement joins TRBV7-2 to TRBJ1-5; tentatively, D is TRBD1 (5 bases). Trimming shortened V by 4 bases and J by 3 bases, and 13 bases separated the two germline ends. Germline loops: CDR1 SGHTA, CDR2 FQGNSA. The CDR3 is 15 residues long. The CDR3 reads CASSSSRAHNQPQHF. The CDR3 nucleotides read TGTGCCAGCAGCTCCAGCAGGGCCCACAATCAGCCCCAGCATTTT.

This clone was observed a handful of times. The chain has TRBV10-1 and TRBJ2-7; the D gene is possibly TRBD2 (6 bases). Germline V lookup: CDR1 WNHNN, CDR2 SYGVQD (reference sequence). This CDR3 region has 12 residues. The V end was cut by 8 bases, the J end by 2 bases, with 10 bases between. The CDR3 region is CASRGWTYEQYF. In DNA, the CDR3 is TGCGCCAGCCGGGGGTGGACCTACGAGCAGTACTTC.